A few counts support the clone carrying this T cell receptor (beta chain). Its antigen is undetermined. MiXCR was run by TCRdb on the reads, yielding one entry per CDR3 protein. This sample has 350,000 to 500,000 distinct CDR3 sequences, with 31% found just once. This specimen belongs to a study of T cell repertoires in cytomegalovirus infection. About the research overall: Public TCR beta signatures were indicative of both CMV infection and a matching HLA type.

Germline V gene sequence: CDR1 LGHNT, CDR2 FRNRAP. This CDR3 is 14 amino acids long. V lost 1 base and J 4 bases, leaving 10 bases between the germline ends. Whole-study findings and limits: Cumulated frequencies of public TCR beta families served to identify carriers of CMV plus the relevant HLA. The ex vivo response was dominated by HLA-C-restricted CMV-specific TCR beta clonotypes.

The gene calls are TRBV12-5 and TRBJ1-1; the D gene is possibly TRBD1 (5 bases). The TCR comes from a human donor in good health (CMV status not recorded). Some clones in this sample may be carry-over from other donors' samples. The sample was PBMCs. The CDR3 sequence: CASGLGGLGTEAFF. CDR3 in DNA: TGTGCTAGTGGTTTGGGGGGCCTGGGCACTGAAGCTTTCTTT.